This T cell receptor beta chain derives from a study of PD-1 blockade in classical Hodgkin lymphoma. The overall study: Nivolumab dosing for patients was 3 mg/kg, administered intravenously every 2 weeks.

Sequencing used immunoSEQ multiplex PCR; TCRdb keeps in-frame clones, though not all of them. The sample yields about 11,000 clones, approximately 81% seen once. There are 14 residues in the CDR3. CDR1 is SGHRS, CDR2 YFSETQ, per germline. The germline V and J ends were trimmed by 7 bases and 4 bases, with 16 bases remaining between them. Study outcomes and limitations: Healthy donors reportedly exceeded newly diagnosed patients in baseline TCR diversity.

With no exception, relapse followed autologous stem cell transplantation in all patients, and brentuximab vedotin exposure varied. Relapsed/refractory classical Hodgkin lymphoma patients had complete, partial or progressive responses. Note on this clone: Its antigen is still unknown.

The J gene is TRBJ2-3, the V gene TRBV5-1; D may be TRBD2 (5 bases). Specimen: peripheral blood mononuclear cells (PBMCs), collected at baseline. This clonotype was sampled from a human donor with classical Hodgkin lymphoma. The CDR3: CASYRGDASDTQYF. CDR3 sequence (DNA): TGCGCCAGCTACCGGGGTGACGCCTCAGATACGCAGTATTTT.